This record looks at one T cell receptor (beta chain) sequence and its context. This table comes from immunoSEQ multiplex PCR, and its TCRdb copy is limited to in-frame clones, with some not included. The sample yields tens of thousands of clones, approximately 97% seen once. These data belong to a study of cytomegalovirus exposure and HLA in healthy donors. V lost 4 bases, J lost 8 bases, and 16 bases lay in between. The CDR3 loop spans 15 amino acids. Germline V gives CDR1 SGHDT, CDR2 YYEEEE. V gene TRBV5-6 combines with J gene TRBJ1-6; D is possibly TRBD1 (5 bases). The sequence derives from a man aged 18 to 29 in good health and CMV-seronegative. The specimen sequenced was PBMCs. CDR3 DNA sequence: TGTGCCAGCAGCATCCTCCAGGGCCAACATTCACCCCTCCACTTT. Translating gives CASSILQGQHSPLHF.